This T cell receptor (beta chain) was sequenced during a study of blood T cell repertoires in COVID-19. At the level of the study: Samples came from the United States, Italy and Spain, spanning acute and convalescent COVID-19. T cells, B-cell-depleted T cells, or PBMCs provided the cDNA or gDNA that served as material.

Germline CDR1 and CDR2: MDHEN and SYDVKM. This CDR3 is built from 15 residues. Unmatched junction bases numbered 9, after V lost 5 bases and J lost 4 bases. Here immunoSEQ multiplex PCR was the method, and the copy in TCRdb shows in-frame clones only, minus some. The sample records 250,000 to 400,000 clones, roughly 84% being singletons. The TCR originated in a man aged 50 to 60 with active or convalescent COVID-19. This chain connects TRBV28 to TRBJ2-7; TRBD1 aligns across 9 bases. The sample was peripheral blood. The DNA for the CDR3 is TGTGCCAGCAGTCTTCGGGACAGGGTGGGGTACGAGCAGTACTTC. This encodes CASSLRDRVGYEQYF.